This record covers a single T cell receptor (beta chain). What it binds is not known. Preparation of the TCRbeta library was carried out with unique molecular identifiers. TCRdb reanalysed the PCR reads using MiXCR and keeps one entry per CDR3 protein. Of about 150,000 distinct CDR3 sequences listed, approximately 12% are singletons. This sample was taken from a study of T-cell reconstitution after alpha-beta-depleted transplantation in children. The study's findings and limits: Roughly two months post-transplant, alpha-beta T cells reportedly originated from several hundred graft clones that had expanded. A year had passed since transplant, and T-cell counts and diversity by then came mostly from newly produced T cells.

Trimming took 4 bases from V and 5 from J; bases not matched to a gene: 6. There are 14 residues in the CDR3. Germline lookup yields CDR1 SGHVS and CDR2 FNYEAQ. The sequence was obtained from a boy aged 2 to 10 with acute myeloid leukemia, due to receive a stem cell transplant. The specimen was PBMCs, collected before TCRalphabeta/CD19-depleted stem cell transplant. The gene calls are TRBV7-6 and TRBJ2-5; 8 nucleotides line up with TRBD2. CDR3 nucleotide sequence: TGTGCCAGCAGCTCGCGGGGGGTCGGGGAGACCCAGTACTTC. Translation gives CASSSRGVGETQYF.